The 22 T cell receptor beta chains below were found in one sample sequenced in a study of CD4 and CD8 cells across lung adenocarcinoma regions. TCRdb independently ran MiXCR on the PCR reads; one entry per CDR3 protein. The sample includes 5,200 or so distinct CDR3 sequences, roughly 60% seen only once; the top ten take about 16%. Sequenced material: CD4+ T cells from the center of a lung tumor. The receptors were sampled from a male donor with lung adenocarcinoma. The CD4 and CD8 labels of this study may be unreliable.

The chain carries TRBV6-1 and TRBJ2-6; tentatively, D is TRBD1 (5 bases). Trimming took 4 bases from V and 1 from J, leaving 8 bases between them. The CDR3 spans 15 residues. Germline CDR1 and CDR2: MNHNS and SASEGT. CDR3 in amino acids: CASSVQGSGANVLTF. The CDR3 nucleotides are TGTGCCAGCAGTGTCCAGGGTTCTGGGGCCAACGTCCTGACTTTC.

V is TRBV6-1 and J is TRBJ2-6, with 12 bases that match TRBD1. J was trimmed by 2 bases and V by 6 bases; bases with no gene match: 8. Germline CDR1 is MNHNS and CDR2 is SASEGT. The CDR3 runs to 18 residues. DNA for the CDR3: TGTGCCAGCAGAGAGAACCGGGACAGGGGGCCTGGGGCCAACGTCCTGACTTTC. Residues: CASRENRDRGPGANVLTF.

The rearrangement uses TRBV5-1 and TRBJ1-1; D call uncertain. The germline CDR1 and CDR2 sequences are SGHRS and YFSETQ. The CDR3 runs 15 residues. Trimming left V 0 bases short and J 8 bases short, with 17 bases between. CDR3 amino acids: CASSLDPGYLLEAFF. CDR3 bases: TGCGCCAGCAGCTTGGACCCGGGGTACCTCCTCGAAGCTTTCTTT.

The rearrangement uses TRBV6-1 and TRBJ2-7, with 8 bases lining up with TRBD1. The junction had 3 bases not matched to a gene; V was cut back by 6 bases and J by 2 bases. Per germline, CDR1 MNHNS and CDR2 SASEGT. The CDR3 spans 13 residues. The CDR3 protein is CASSRQGPYEQYF. In DNA form, the CDR3 reads TGTGCCAGCAGCAGACAGGGGCCCTACGAGCAGTACTTC.

Within the sample, this clonotype is medium-sized. DNA of the CDR3: TGTGCCAGCAGTCGGGCAGGCGGGAGCGCCGGGGAGCTGTTTTTT. This sequence encodes CASSRAGGSAGELFF. The chain joins TRBV6-1 to TRBJ2-2; 7 bases align to TRBD2. This CDR3 is built from 15 residues. Unmatched junction bases numbered 9, after V lost 5 bases and J lost 6 bases. The germline gives CDR1 MNHNS, CDR2 SASEGT.

This chain links TRBV6-1 with TRBJ2-6; D gene unclear. There are 17 residues in the CDR3. V gave up 0 bases and J gave up 0 bases, with 9 bases separating them. Germline CDR1 MNHNS, CDR2 SASEGT. The CDR3 reads CASSEALKPSGANVLTF. CDR3 DNA sequence: TGTGCCAGCAGTGAAGCGCTAAAACCCTCTGGGGCCAACGTCCTGACTTTC.

The chain is built from TRBV7-2 and TRBJ2-7; D might be TRBD2 (5 bases). This CDR3 is built from 14 residues. Germline loops: CDR1 SGHTA, CDR2 FQGNSA. Deletions cut 6 bases from V and 4 bases from J, with 16 bases between. In DNA form, the CDR3 reads TGTGCCAGCAGAATAAGTGGGCTAGCATACGAGCAGTACTTC. It is translated as CASRISGLAYEQYF.

The rearrangement links TRBV12-3 or TRBV12-4 to TRBJ2-1; TRBD2 matches 8 bases. The CDR3 is 16 residues long. V was pared by 0 bases and J by 6 bases, with 7 bases of the junction left unmatched. The CDR3 reads CASSLARRTSFNEQFF. CDR3 DNA sequence: TGTGCCAGCAGTTTAGCCCGCCGGACTAGCTTCAATGAGCAGTTCTTC.

This clonotype has a handful of counts. One end of the junction is discordant with germline, which a read error may explain. This sequence joins TRBV7-7 and TRBJ2-1; no clear D gene. CDR1 is SSHAT, CDR2 FNYEAQ, per germline (reference sequence). This CDR3 is built from 16 residues. CDR3 nucleotides: TGTGCTAGCAGCTTAGACCCGATGGGCTCCTACAATGAGCAGTTCTTC. Its protein product is CASSLDPMGSYNEQFF.

The chain employs TRBV6-1 and TRBJ1-1; D gene unclear. Germline CDR1 reads MNHNS; CDR2 reads SASEGT. Trimming removed 7 bases at V and 0 bases at J, with 12 bases between. The CDR3 has 14 residues. This CDR3 reads CASTQRAMNTEAFF. CDR3 DNA sequence: TGTGCCAGCACCCAGAGAGCCATGAACACTGAAGCTTTCTTT.

The chain combines TRBV29-1 with TRBJ2-1, with unresolved D. The DNA end is a closer match to TRBJ2-5, so the J assignment may be wrong. Per the germline V gene, CDR1 is SQVTM and CDR2 is ANQGSEA. This CDR3 spans 16 amino acids. CDR3 sequence: CSVELRYGETRETQYF. CDR3 nucleotide sequence: TGCAGCGTTGAATTGCGATATGGGGAAACGCGGGAGACCCAGTACTTC.

Of note for this clonotype: The junction differs from germline at one of its ends, possibly a read error. The chain recombines TRBV6-1 with TRBJ2-3, with D perhaps TRBD2 (7 bases). Germline V gene sequence: CDR1 MNHNS, CDR2 SASEGT. This CDR3 contains 14 residues. CDR3 DNA: TGTGCGAGCAGTGGGGGGGGCGACCCAGAGACGCAGTATTTT. Protein: CASSGGGDPETQYF.

The chain recombines TRBV12-3 or TRBV12-4 with TRBJ2-1, with 9 bases matching TRBD2. The V gene end was trimmed by 5 bases and the J gene end by 3 bases; junction bases not matched to a gene: 5. CDR3 length equals 15 residues. CDR3 coding DNA: TGTGCCAGCAGTCCCCTAGCGGGGAACTACAATGAGCAGTTCTTC. Residues: CASSPLAGNYNEQFF.

This clonotype counts as medium-sized. V is TRBV6-5 and J is TRBJ1-1; tentative D call: TRBD1 (6 bases). Germline V lookup: CDR1 MNHEY, CDR2 SVGAGI. The CDR3 sequence is 14 residues long. V was trimmed by 6 bases and J by 5 bases, leaving 16 bases between them. Here the CDR3 DNA reads TGTGCCAGCAGCTTAAGGGGGGGCGGGACTGAAGCTTTCTTT. Its protein product is CASSLRGGGTEAFF.

The chain recombines TRBV6-5 with TRBJ2-1; unclear D gene. V lost 2 bases to trimming and J lost 4 bases, with 12 bases between them. The CDR3 length is 15 residues. Germline lookup yields CDR1 MNHEY and CDR2 SVGAGI. This CDR3 reads CASSYVLDTYNEQFF. In DNA form, the CDR3 reads TGTGCCAGCAGTTACGTTCTAGACACTTACAATGAGCAGTTCTTC.

This clonotype was counted a few times. The chain combines TRBV6-1 with TRBJ2-2; tentatively, D is TRBD2 (6 bases). Germline loops: CDR1 MNHNS, CDR2 SASEGT. This CDR3 is 16 amino acids long. Trimming shortened V by 3 bases and J by 1 base, and 12 bases separated the two germline ends. CDR3 coding DNA: TGTGCCAGCAGTGAGCTCGGGAGACAGAACACCGGGGAGCTGTTTTTT. It is translated as CASSELGRQNTGELFF.

This sequence joins TRBV10-3 and TRBJ2-1, with D possibly TRBD1 on 5 matching bases. V lost 8 bases and J lost 9, with 20 bases in between. Germline V lookup: CDR1 ENHRY, CDR2 SYGVKD. CDR3 length: 14 residues. The DNA for the CDR3 is TGTGCCATCGCCCCGGGTCAGTCAGGGTCTGAGCAGTTCTTC. This gives the protein CAIAPGQSGSEQFF.

There are a few counts of this clonotype. The chain uses TRBV12-3 or TRBV12-4 and TRBJ2-5; 8 nucleotides align to TRBD1. Trimming took 5 bases from V and 7 from J; bases not matched to a gene: 9. The CDR3 has 14 amino acids. CDR3 sequence: CASSPPRDRLTQYF. In DNA, the CDR3 is TGTGCCAGCAGTCCCCCCCGGGACAGGTTGACCCAGTACTTC.

As regards this clonotype: A junction end diverges from the germline sequence, so it may reflect a read error. This chain uses TRBV6-4 with TRBJ2-1; TRBD1 aligns across 7 bases. CDR3 size: 13 residues. Germline CDR1 and CDR2: MRHNA and SNTAGT. CDR3 residues: CASSGQGGSELFF. The CDR3 nucleotides are TGTGCCAGCAGTGGACAGGGTGGCAGTGAGCTGTTCTTT.

This clonotype was seen just once. The chain couples TRBV7-9 to TRBJ2-1, with D possibly matching TRBD2 (6 bases). Germline CDR1 is SEHNR and CDR2 is FQNEAQ (reference sequence). This CDR3 has 13 amino acids. V lost 4 bases and J 7 bases, leaving 11 bases between the germline ends. For the CDR3, the DNA is TGTGCCAGCAGCTCTGGAGGGGAGAATGAGCAGTTCTTC. This codes for CASSSGGENEQFF.

Points on this clonotype: The junction shows a germline mismatch at one end, possibly a read error. The chain combines TRBV6-1 with TRBJ2-3; D is ambiguous. This CDR3 has 13 residues. CDR1 and CDR2 (germline): MNHNS, SASEGT. The CDR3 region is CASGFGPEGTQYF. CDR3 bases: TGTGCCAGCGGGTTCGGACCCGAAGGCACGCAGTATTTC.

This clonotype was seen once. The chain recombines TRBV6-1 with TRBJ2-4; 11 bases are shared with TRBD1. Matching the DNA end better, TRBJ2-5 makes the J call doubtful. The CDR3 totals 17 residues. Germline CDR1 is MNHNS and CDR2 is SASEGT. The CDR3 region is CAARGLDRGRSRETQYF. In DNA, the CDR3 is TGTGCCGCAAGAGGCCTGGACAGGGGGCGATCTCGGGAGACCCAGTACTTC.